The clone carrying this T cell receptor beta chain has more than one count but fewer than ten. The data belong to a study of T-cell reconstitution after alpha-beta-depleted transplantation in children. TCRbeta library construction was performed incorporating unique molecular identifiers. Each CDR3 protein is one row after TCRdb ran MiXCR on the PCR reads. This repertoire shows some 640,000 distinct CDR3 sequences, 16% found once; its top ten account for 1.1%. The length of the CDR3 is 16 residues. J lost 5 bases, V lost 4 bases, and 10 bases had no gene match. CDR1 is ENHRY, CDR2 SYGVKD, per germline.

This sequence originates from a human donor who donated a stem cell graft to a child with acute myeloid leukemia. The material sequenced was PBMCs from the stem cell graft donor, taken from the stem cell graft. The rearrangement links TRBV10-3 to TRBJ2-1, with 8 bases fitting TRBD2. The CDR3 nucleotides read TGTGCCATCAGTGTCGCCGGGGGGGCAGGGGACAATGAGCAGTTCTTC. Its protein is CAISVAGGAGDNEQFF.